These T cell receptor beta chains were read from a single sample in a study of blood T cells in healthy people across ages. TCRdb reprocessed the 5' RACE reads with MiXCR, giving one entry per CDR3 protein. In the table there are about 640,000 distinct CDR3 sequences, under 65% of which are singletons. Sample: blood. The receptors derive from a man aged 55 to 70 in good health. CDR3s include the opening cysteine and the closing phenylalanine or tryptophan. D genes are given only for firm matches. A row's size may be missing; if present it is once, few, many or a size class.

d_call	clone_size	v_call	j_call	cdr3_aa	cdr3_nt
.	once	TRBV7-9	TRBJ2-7	CASRGQGLDEQYF	TGTGCCAGCAGAGGGCAGGGCCTCGACGAGCAGTACTTC
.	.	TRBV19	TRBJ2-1	CASSITSSSYNEQFF	TGTGCCAGTAGTATAACTAGCAGTTCCTACAATGAGCAGTTCTTC
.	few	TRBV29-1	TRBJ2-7	CSVVGVPSYEQYF	TGCAGCGTTGTCGGGGTCCCCTCCTACGAGCAGTACTTC
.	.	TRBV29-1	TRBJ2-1	CSVEGGAPYNEQFF	TGCAGCGTTGAGGGTGGCGCCCCCTACAATGAGCAGTTCTTC
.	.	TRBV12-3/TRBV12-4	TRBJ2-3	CASSTATGADTQYF	TGTGCCAGCAGTACGGCGACAGGAGCAGATACGCAGTATTTT
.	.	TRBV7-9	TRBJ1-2	CASSLTENYGYTF	TGTGCCAGCAGCTTGACAGAAAACTATGGCTACACCTTC
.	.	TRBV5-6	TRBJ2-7	CASRRFFYEQYF	TGTGCCAGCCGCCGCTTCTTCTACGAGCAGTACTTC
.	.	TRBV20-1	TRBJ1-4	CSARAAATNEKLFF	TGCAGTGCTAGAGCGGCTGCAACTAATGAAAAACTGTTTTTT
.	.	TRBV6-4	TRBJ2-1	CASSSQIGGPYNEQFF	TGTGCCAGCAGTAGTCAGATTGGGGGTCCCTACAATGAGCAGTTCTTC
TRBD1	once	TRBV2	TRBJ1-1	CASSAQGTAKAFF	TGTGCCAGCAGTGCCCAAGGGACAGCCAAGGCTTTCTTT
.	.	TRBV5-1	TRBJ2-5	CASSITGTQAETQYF	TGCGCCAGCAGCATCACCGGGACACAGGCGGAGACCCAGTACTTC
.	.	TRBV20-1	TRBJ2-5	CSAPLMGGQETQYF	TGCAGTGCCCCCCTTATGGGGGGACAAGAGACCCAGTACTTC
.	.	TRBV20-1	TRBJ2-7	CSAKDSYEQYF	TGCAGTGCTAAGGACAGCTACGAGCAGTACTTC
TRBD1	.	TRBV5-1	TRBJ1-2	CASSAEGRGPYGYTF	TGCGCCAGCAGCGCCGAGGGCAGGGGGCCCTATGGCTACACCTTC
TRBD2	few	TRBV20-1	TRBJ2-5	CSARIAGKETQYF	TGCAGTGCACGAATAGCGGGTAAAGAGACCCAGTACTTC
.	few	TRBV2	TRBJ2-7	CASSENARGHEQYF	TGTGCCAGCAGTGAAAACGCCAGGGGCCACGAGCAGTACTTC
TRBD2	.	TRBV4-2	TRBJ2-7	CASGQDIRGGPLNEQYF	TGTGCCAGCGGCCAAGATATCCGGGGGGGGCCTCTCAACGAGCAGTACTTC
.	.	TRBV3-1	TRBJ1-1	CASSQVESSQAFF	TGTGCCAGCAGCCAAGTTGAGTCATCCCAAGCTTTCTTT
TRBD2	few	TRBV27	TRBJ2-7	CASSLFQGGPYEQYF	TGTGCCAGCAGTTTATTTCAGGGAGGGCCCTACGAGCAGTACTTC
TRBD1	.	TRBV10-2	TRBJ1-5	CASRMTGGEQPQHF	TGCGCCAGCAGAATGACAGGGGGCGAACAGCCCCAGCATTTT
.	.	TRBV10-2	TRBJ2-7	CATVGNYEQYF	TGCGCCACCGTCGGGAACTACGAGCAGTACTTC
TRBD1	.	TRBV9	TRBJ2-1	CASSAHPPWRQGLYNEQFF	TGTGCCAGCAGCGCCCATCCGCCGTGGCGACAGGGGCTATACAATGAGCAGTTCTTC
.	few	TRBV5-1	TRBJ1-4	CASSLVGLPSANEKLFF	TGCGCCAGCAGCTTGGTGGGACTGCCCTCGGCTAATGAAAAACTGTTTTTT
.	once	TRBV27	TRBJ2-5	CASSSADQETQYF	TGTGCCAGCAGTTCTGCAGACCAAGAGACCCAGTACTTC
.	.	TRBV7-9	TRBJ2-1	CASSSNDGEQFF	TGTGCCAGCAGTTCAAATGATGGTGAGCAGTTCTTC
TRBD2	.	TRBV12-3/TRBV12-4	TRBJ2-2	CASSLLSGMSTGELFF	TGTGCCAGCAGTCTCCTTAGCGGGATGAGCACCGGGGAGCTGTTTTTT
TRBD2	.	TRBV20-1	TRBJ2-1	CSATAGGWLNEQFF	TGCAGTGCTACAGCGGGGGGGTGGCTCAATGAGCAGTTCTTC
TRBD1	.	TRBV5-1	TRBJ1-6	CASSTGQGGNSPLHF	TGCGCCAGCAGCACCGGACAGGGGGGGAATTCACCCCTCCACTTT
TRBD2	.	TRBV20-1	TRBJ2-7	CSAGLARLGDEQYF	TGCAGTGCTGGACTAGCTCGCCTTGGGGACGAGCAGTACTTC
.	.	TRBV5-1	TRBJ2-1	CASSLVGPQQFF	TGCGCCAGCAGCTTGGTCGGCCCCCAGCAGTTCTTC
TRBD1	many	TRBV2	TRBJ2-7	CASYPGQGFYEQYF	TGTGCCAGTTACCCGGGACAGGGCTTCTACGAGCAGTACTTC
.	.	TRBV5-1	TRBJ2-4	CASSSEIPGSQYF	TGCGCCAGCAGCTCGGAAATCCCGGGCTCTCAGTACTTC
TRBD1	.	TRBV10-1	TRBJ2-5	CASSEGTGGRDTQYF	TGCGCCAGCAGCGAAGGGACAGGGGGAAGGGACACCCAGTACTTC
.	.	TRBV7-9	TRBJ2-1	CASIGGSYSHHNEQFF	TGTGCCAGCATCGGCGGCTCCTACTCACATCACAATGAGCAGTTCTTC
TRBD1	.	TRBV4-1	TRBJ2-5	CASSQGDRATQETQYF	TGCGCCAGCAGCCAAGGTGACAGGGCTACCCAAGAGACCCAGTACTTC
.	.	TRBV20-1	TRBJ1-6	CSAGQYSPLHF	TGCAGTGCCGGCCAGTATTCACCCCTCCACTTT
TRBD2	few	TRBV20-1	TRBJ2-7	CSAREAGGARYEQYF	TGCAGTGCTAGAGAAGCGGGGGGGGCTCGCTACGAGCAGTACTTC